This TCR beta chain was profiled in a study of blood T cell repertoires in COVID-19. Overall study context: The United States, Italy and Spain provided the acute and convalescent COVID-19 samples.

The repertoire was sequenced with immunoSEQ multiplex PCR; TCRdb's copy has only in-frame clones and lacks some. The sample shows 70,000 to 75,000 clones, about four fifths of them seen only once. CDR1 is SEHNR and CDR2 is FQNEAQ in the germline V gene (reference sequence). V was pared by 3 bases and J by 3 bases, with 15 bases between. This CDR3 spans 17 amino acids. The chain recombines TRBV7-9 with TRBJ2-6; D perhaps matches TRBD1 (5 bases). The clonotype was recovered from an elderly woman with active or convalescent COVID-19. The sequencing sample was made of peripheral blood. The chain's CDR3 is CASSFGAAISGANVLTF. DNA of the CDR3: TGTGCCAGCAGCTTTGGGGCAGCCATAAGTGGGGCCAACGTCCTGACTTTC.